This record looks at one TCR beta chain sequence and its context. Antigen: not known. The data were taken from a study of T-cell reconstitution after alpha-beta-depleted transplantation in children. Study outcomes and limitations: Some patients showed high day-60 TCRbeta diversity, which derived from surviving recipient T cells and thymic progenitors. Several hundred expanded graft clones reportedly supplied alpha-beta T cells about two months after transplant. Hyperexpanded clones declined; after one year, newly produced T cells mostly supplied diversity.

Researchers prepared the TCRbeta library using unique molecular identifiers, the study reports. MiXCR was run by TCRdb on the PCR reads, yielding one entry per CDR3 protein. Seen here are around 250,000 distinct CDR3 sequences, roughly 26% observed once, and the top ten hold 2.6%. The TCR was taken from a girl aged 2-9 years with Fanconi anemia, due to receive a stem cell transplant. The source material was PBMCs, sampled before TCRalphabeta/CD19-depleted stem cell transplant.

The CDR3, as DNA: TGCAGTGCTAGAGGGCGGGTATACAATGAGCAGTTCTTC. It yields the protein CSARGRVYNEQFF. The rearrangement joins TRBV20-1 to TRBJ2-1, with a possible D match to TRBD2 (5 bases). Germline CDR1 is DFQATT and CDR2 is SNEGSKA (reference sequence). Trimming left V 1 base short and J 4 bases short, with 8 bases between. The CDR3 is 13 residues long.